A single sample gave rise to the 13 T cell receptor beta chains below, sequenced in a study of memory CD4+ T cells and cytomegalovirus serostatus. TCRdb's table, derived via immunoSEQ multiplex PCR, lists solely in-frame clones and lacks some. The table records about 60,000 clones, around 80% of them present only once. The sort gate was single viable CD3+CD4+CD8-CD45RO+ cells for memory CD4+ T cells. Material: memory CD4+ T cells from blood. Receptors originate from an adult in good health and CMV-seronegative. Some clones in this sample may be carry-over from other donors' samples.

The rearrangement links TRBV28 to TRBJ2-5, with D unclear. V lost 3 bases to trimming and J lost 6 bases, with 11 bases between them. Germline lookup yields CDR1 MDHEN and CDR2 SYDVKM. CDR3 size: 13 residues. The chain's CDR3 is CASSFDGPKTQYF. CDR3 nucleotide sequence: TGTGCCAGCAGTTTTGACGGCCCCAAGACCCAGTACTTC. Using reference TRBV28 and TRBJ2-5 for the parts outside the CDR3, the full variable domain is DVKVTQSSRYLVKRTGEKVFLECVQDMDHENMFWYRQDPGLGLRLIYFSYDVKMKEKGDIPEGYSVSREKKERFSLILESASTNQTSMYLCASSFDGPKTQYFGPGTRLLVL.

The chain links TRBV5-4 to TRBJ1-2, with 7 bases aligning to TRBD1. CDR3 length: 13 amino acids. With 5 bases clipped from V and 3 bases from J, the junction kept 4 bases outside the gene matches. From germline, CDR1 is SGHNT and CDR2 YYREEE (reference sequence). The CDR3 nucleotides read TGTGCCAGCAGTCGCGGACAGGACTATGGCTACACCTTC. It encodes CASSRGQDYGYTF.

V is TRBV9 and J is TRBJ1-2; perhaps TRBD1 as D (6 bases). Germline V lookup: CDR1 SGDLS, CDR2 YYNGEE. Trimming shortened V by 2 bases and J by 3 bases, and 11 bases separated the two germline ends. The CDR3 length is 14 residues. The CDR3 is CASSVGGQDYGYTF. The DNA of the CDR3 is TGTGCCAGCAGCGTCGGGGGGCAGGACTATGGCTACACCTTC. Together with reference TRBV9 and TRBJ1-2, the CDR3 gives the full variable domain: DSGVTQTPKHLITATGQRVTLRCSPRSGDLSVYWYQQSLDQGLQFLIQYYNGEERAKGNILERFSAQQFPDLHSELNLSSLELGDSALYFCASSVGGQDYGYTFGSGTRLTVV.

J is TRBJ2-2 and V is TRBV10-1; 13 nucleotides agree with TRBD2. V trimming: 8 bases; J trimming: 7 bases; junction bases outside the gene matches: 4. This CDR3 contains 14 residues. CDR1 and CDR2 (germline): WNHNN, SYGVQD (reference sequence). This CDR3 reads CASAGTSGVGELFF. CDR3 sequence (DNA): TGCGCCAGCGCCGGGACTAGCGGGGTCGGGGAGCTGTTTTTT.

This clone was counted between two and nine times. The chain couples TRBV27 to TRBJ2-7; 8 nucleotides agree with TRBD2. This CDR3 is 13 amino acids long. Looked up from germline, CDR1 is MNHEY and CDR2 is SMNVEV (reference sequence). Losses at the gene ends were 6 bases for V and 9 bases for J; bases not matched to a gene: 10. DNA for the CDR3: TGTGCCAGCAGACCCCGGGGGGGGGCCATGCAGTACTTC. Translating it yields CASRPRGGAMQYF.

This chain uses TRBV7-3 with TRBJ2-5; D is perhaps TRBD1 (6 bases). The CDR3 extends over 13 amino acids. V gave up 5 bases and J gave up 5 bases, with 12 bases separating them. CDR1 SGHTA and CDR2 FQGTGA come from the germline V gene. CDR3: CASSQGGHETQYF. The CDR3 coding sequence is TGTGCCAGCAGCCAAGGGGGTCACGAGACCCAGTACTTC.

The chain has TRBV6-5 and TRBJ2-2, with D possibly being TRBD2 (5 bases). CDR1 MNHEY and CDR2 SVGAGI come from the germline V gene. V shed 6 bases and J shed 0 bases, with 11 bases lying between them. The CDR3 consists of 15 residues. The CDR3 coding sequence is TGTGCCAGCAGCCTTAGCGCATCGAACACCGGGGAGCTGTTTTTT. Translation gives CASSLSASNTGELFF.

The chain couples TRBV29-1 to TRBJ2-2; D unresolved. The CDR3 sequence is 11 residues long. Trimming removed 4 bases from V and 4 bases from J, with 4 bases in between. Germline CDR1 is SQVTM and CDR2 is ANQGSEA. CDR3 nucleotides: TGCAGCGTTGGTAGCACCGGGGAGCTGTTTTTT. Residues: CSVGSTGELFF.

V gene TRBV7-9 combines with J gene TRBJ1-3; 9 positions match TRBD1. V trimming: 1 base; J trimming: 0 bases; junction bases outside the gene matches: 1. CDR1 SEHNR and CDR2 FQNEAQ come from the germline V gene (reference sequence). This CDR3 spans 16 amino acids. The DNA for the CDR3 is TGTGCCAGCAGCTTAGGACAGGGGGACTCTGGAAACACCATATATTTT. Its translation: CASSLGQGDSGNTIYF.

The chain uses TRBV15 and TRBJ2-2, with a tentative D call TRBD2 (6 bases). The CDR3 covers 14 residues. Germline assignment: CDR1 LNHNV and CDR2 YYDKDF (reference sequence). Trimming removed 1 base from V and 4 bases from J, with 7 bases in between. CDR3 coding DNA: TGTGCCACCAGCAGAGGCGGGGCCACCGGGGAGCTGTTTTTT. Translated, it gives CATSRGGATGELFF.

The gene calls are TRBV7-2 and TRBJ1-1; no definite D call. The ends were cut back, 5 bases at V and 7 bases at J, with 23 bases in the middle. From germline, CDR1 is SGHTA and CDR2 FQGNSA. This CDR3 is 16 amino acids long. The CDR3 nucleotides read TGTGCCAGCAGCCTTTTTTTCGGTACGGGAGGAAATGAAGCTTTCTTT. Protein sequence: CASSLFFGTGGNEAFF.

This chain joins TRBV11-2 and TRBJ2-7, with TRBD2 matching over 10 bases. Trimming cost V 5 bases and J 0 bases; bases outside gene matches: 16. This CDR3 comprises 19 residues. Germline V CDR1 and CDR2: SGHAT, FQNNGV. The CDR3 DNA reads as TGTGCCAGCAGCCCAATTCGGCGACAGCGGGGGGGCGACTCCTACGAGCAGTACTTC. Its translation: CASSPIRRQRGGDSYEQYF.

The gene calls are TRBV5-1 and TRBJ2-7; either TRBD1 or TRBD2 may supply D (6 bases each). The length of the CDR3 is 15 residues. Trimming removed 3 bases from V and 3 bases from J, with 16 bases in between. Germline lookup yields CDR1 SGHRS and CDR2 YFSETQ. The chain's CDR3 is CASSSPEGGGYEQYF. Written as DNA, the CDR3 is TGCGCCAGCAGCTCGCCCGAAGGGGGAGGCTACGAGCAGTACTTC. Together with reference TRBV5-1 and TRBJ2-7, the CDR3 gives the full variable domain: KAGVTQTPRYLIKTRGQQVTLSCSPISGHRSVSWYQQTPGQGLQFLFEYFSETQRNKGNFPGRFSGRQFSNSRSEMNVSTLELGDSALYLCASSSPEGGGYEQYFGPGTRLTVT.